This note documents a single T cell receptor (beta chain) sequence. The data stem from a study of blood T cell repertoires in COVID-19. Study at large: Both acute and convalescent COVID-19 samples were obtained from the United States, Italy and Spain. The cDNA or gDNA used as material had been derived from T cells, B-cell-depleted T cells, or PBMCs.

Under the authors' procedure: The assay estimated nucleated cells by amplifying reference gene primers. TCRdb's table, derived via immunoSEQ multiplex PCR, lists solely in-frame clones and lacks some. V and J calls and clone size are given by that table; D and trimming were obtained from the DNA. The profile shows about 59,000 clones, around 90% of them singletons. V lost 3 bases, J lost 8 bases, and 6 bases stayed unmatched. This CDR3 is 13 amino acids long. Germline-derived CDR1 and CDR2 are SNHLY and FYNNEI. The J gene is TRBJ1-2, the V gene TRBV2, with 7 bases aligning to TRBD1. The source is an elderly man with acute or convalescent COVID-19. Sequencing was done on a sample of peripheral blood. CDR3 nucleotide sequence: TGTGCCAGCAGTGACGGGACAGCGAGAGGCTACACCTTC. Residues: CASSDGTARGYTF.